Presented here are 23 T cell receptor beta chains from one specimen sequenced in a study of T cells in Graves' hyperthyroidism and ophthalmopathy. Amplified regions were TCR beta CDR3 sequences from RNA transcripts. The study used the HTBI primer set for a first-round RT-PCR of the TCR CDR3. TCRdb re-derived calls from the multiplex PCR reads in MiXCR, one entry per CDR3 protein. This sample has 450,000 to 700,000 distinct CDR3 sequences; roughly 46% occur once, and the top ten carry 15% to 20%. Material for sequencing was peripheral blood or thyroid tissue (not recorded which). The receptors here all came from an adult woman with Graves' disease, either hyperthyroidism or ophthalmopathy (not recorded which).

This chain uses TRBV10-3 with TRBJ2-1; D not certain. Germline values: CDR1 ENHRY, CDR2 SYGVKD. The CDR3 length is 16 residues. V lost 0 bases and J 0 bases, leaving 9 bases between the germline ends. The CDR3 spells CAISESGSLSYNEQFF. CDR3 DNA sequence: TGTGCCATCAGTGAGTCGGGCTCCCTCTCCTACAATGAGCAGTTCTTC.

The chain has TRBV10-3 and TRBJ1-1; 7 positions match TRBD1. The CDR3 covers 12 residues. Germline V CDR1 and CDR2: ENHRY, SYGVKD. The J segment lost 5 bases and the V segment lost 6 bases, leaving 3 bases of the junction unmatched. CDR3 region: CAIRKTGTEAFF. CDR3 nucleotides: TGTGCCATCAGGAAGACAGGGACTGAAGCTTTCTTT.

This clonotype was recorded at least ten times. The genes are TRBV19 and TRBJ1-5; TRBD1 matches 10 bases. CDR1 is LNHDA and CDR2 is SQIVND in the germline V gene (reference sequence). The V and J ends lost 5 bases and 5 bases, in that order; junction bases with no gene match: 3. This CDR3 is 14 amino acids long. CDR3 amino acids: CASSPTGGYQPQHF. As DNA, the CDR3 is TGTGCCAGTAGTCCGACAGGGGGCTATCAGCCCCAGCATTTT.

V usage is TRBV11-2 and J usage is TRBJ2-7; D is undetermined. CDR3 length: 12 amino acids. The germline V gene has CDR1 SGHAT and CDR2 FQNNGV. Trimming pared 6 bases from V and 3 bases from J, leaving 9 bases between. The CDR3 is CASSQSGYEQYF. The CDR3 DNA reads TGTGCCAGCAGTCAGTCGGGCTACGAGCAGTACTTC.

The chain recombines TRBV7-9 with TRBJ1-2, with unresolved D. The V and J ends lost 3 bases and 4 bases respectively, with 9 bases between them. The CDR3 extends over 13 amino acids. Germline CDR1 SEHNR, CDR2 FQNEAQ (reference sequence). CDR3 amino acids: CASSFSSPYGYTF. Here the CDR3 DNA reads TGTGCCAGCAGCTTCAGCAGCCCCTATGGCTACACCTTC.

Many counts were recorded for this clonotype. J is TRBJ2-7 and V is TRBV7-2, with 8 nucleotides matching TRBD2. There are 15 residues in the CDR3. V lost 4 bases to trimming and J lost 5 bases; unmatched junction nucleotides: 10. Germline V CDR1 and CDR2: SGHTA, FQGNSA. Here the CDR3 DNA reads TGTGCCAGCAGCTCACGACCGGGACTAGTCAACGAGCAGTACTTC. The encoded protein is CASSSRPGLVNEQYF.

This clonotype was seen at least ten times. V gene TRBV7-9 combines with J gene TRBJ1-1, with D possibly being TRBD1 (5 bases). V was cut by 0 bases and J by 1 base, with 6 bases left in between. In germline, CDR1 is SEHNR, CDR2 FQNEAQ (reference sequence). CDR3 length: 14 residues. The CDR3 here is CASSLAGTNTEAFF. CDR3 in DNA: TGTGCCAGCAGCTTAGCAGGGACGAACACTGAAGCTTTCTTT.

This chain connects TRBV19 to TRBJ1-5, with TRBD1 identical over 10 bases. CDR1 is LNHDA, CDR2 SQIVND, per germline (reference sequence). The CDR3 is made up of 15 amino acids. The trim removed 4 bases at V and 6 bases at J, leaving 6 bases unmatched. The CDR3 sequence is CASSRGTGDAQPQHF. Here the CDR3 DNA reads TGTGCCAGTAGTAGGGGGACAGGGGACGCTCAGCCCCAGCATTTT.

This chain joins TRBV29-1 and TRBJ1-2; D is unresolved. The V end lost 2 bases, the J end lost 5 bases, and 6 bases lay between the germline ends. Per the germline V gene, CDR1 is SQVTM and CDR2 is ANQGSEA. The CDR3 totals 11 residues. The chain's CDR3 is CSVETEYGYTF. The CDR3 DNA reads as TGCAGCGTTGAAACAGAATATGGCTACACCTTC.

The chain is built from TRBV6-6 and TRBJ2-7, with D unclear. In germline, CDR1 is MNHNY, CDR2 SVGAGI (reference sequence). V gave up 2 bases and J gave up 3 bases, with 5 bases separating them. This CDR3 comprises 12 residues. In nucleotides, the CDR3 is TGTGCCAGCAGTTACCACGTCTACGAGCAGTACTTC. Translated, it gives CASSYHVYEQYF.

V usage is TRBV27 and J usage is TRBJ1-6; D is undetermined. This CDR3 has 15 residues. V dropped 3 bases and J dropped 6 bases, with 12 bases sitting between them. Looked up from germline, CDR1 is MNHEY and CDR2 is SMNVEV (reference sequence). The CDR3 loop is CASSFIGRINSPLHF. In nucleotides, the CDR3 is TGTGCCAGCAGTTTTATCGGCCGGATTAATTCACCCCTCCACTTT.

This chain joins TRBV7-9 and TRBJ1-6; possibly TRBD1 for D (5 bases). V lost 1 base and J 5 bases, leaving 9 bases between the germline ends. This CDR3 region has 15 residues. Germline CDR1 is SEHNR and CDR2 is FQNEAQ (reference sequence). The CDR3 nucleotides read TGTGCCAGCAGCTTAGAGGACACGGATAATTCACCCCTCCACTTT. This codes for CASSLEDTDNSPLHF.

This clonotype was counted at least ten times. The CDR3, as DNA: TGTGCCAGCAGCCACCGGGACAGGTCAGCCTACGAGCAGTACTTC. Translating gives CASSHRDRSAYEQYF. The chain uses TRBV7-9 and TRBJ2-7, with 8 bases aligning to TRBD1. Losses at the gene ends were 5 bases for V and 2 bases for J; bases not matched to a gene: 8. CDR3 length: 15 residues. Per germline, CDR1 SEHNR and CDR2 FQNEAQ (reference sequence).

This clonotype was seen repeatedly, ten times or more. The rearrangement uses TRBV20-1 and TRBJ1-5; D remains unclear. Germline V gene sequence: CDR1 DFQATT, CDR2 SNEGSKA (reference sequence). V gave up 5 bases and J gave up 2 bases, with 13 bases separating them. This CDR3 region has 14 residues. The CDR3 loop reads CSAPRPGGNQPQHF. The DNA for the CDR3 is TGCAGTGCTCCTCGGCCGGGTGGCAATCAGCCCCAGCATTTT.

This clonotype has more than one count but fewer than ten. The CDR3 does not close with the conserved phenylalanine or tryptophan, likely indicating a read error. The J gene is TRBJ1-1, the V gene TRBV5-1; D is uncertain. V was pared by 0 bases and J by 1 base, with 4 bases between. The CDR3 consists of 13 residues. From germline, CDR1 is SGHRS and CDR2 YFSETQ. CDR3 DNA sequence: TGCGCCAGCAGCTTGGGGAAGAACACTGAAGCTTTCCTT. This codes for CASSLGKNTEAFL.

This chain uses TRBV7-3 with TRBJ2-7, with TRBD1 matching over 7 bases. There are 14 residues in the CDR3. With 5 bases clipped from V and 7 bases from J, the junction kept 11 bases outside the gene matches. Per germline, CDR1 SGHTA and CDR2 FQGTGA. The CDR3 loop is CASSPYGQVGEQYF. The CDR3 DNA reads as TGTGCCAGCAGCCCCTACGGACAGGTCGGGGAGCAGTACTTC.

V gene TRBV10-1 combines with J gene TRBJ2-2; D perhaps matches TRBD2 (6 bases). Trimming removed 3 bases at V and 11 bases at J, with 16 bases between. This CDR3 comprises 14 residues. Germline values: CDR1 WNHNN, CDR2 SYGVQD (reference sequence). CDR3 DNA sequence: TGCGCCAGCAGTGATCCGACTAGTTCGGGCGAGCTGTTTTTT. This sequence encodes CASSDPTSSGELFF.

This clonotype was detected ten times or more. This CDR3 reads CASSSTYSYEQYF. The DNA for the CDR3 is TGTGCCAGCAGCTCTACCTACTCCTACGAGCAGTACTTC. The rearrangement joins TRBV5-6 to TRBJ2-7; the D is unclear. Germline CDR1 SGHDT, CDR2 YYEEEE. Trimming took off 3 bases at V and 0 bases at J, with 7 bases between the two ends. The CDR3 contains 13 residues.

The CDR3 DNA follows: TGTGCCAGCAGATACGTCCCGGGAGGGGGTGGGAATGAAAAACTGTTTTTT. Translation gives CASRYVPGGGGNEKLFF. This sequence joins TRBV13 and TRBJ1-4, with D possibly TRBD1 on 6 matching bases. CDR1 is PRHDT, CDR2 FYEKMQ, per germline (reference sequence). The CDR3 loop spans 17 amino acids. V was trimmed by 6 bases and J by 5 bases, leaving 22 bases between them.

The sample holds many counts of this clonotype. The chain employs TRBV19 and TRBJ2-2, with no clear D. Germline values: CDR1 LNHDA, CDR2 SQIVND (reference sequence). The CDR3 sequence is 13 residues long. The germline V and J ends were trimmed by 5 bases and 4 bases, with 8 bases remaining between them. As DNA, the CDR3 is TGTGCCAGTAGTGGGCAGGCCACCGGGGAGCTGTTTTTT. Amino acids: CASSGQATGELFF. Drawing the rest from reference TRBV19 and TRBJ2-2, the complete variable domain is DGGITQSPKYLFRKEGQNVTLSCEQNLNHDAMYWYRQDPGQGLRLIYYSQIVNDFQKGDIAEGYSVSREKKESFPLTVTSAQKNPTAFYLCASSGQATGELFFGEGSRLTVL.

J is TRBJ1-6 and V is TRBV10-1; TRBD1 matches at 7 bases. The CDR3 covers 15 residues. The germline V gene has CDR1 WNHNN and CDR2 SYGVQD (reference sequence). Trimming at V came to 6 bases and at J to 8 bases, leaving 10 bases not matched to a gene. The CDR3, as DNA: TGCGCCAGCAGAGAGGATCCGGGACAGCATTCACCCCTCCACTTT. This translates into CASREDPGQHSPLHF.

This clonotype has ten or more counts. The CDR3 bases are TGTGCCAGCAGTGAAGCCTGGACAGTCAATCAGCCCCAGCATTTT. As protein: CASSEAWTVNQPQHF. The V and J genes are TRBV2 and TRBJ1-5; D perhaps matches TRBD1 (6 bases). This CDR3 region has 15 residues. V lost 0 bases to trimming and J lost 3 bases, with 9 bases between them. Germline values: CDR1 SNHLY, CDR2 FYNNEI.

This chain connects TRBV29-1 to TRBJ1-1, with a possible D match to TRBD1 (6 bases). The CDR3 loop spans 13 amino acids. V shed 7 bases and J shed 2 bases, with 14 bases lying between them. CDR1 and CDR2 from the germline V gene are SQVTM and ANQGSEA. The CDR3 sequence is CSGILQGNTEAFF. The CDR3 DNA reads as TGCAGCGGGATCCTACAGGGAAACACTGAAGCTTTCTTT. The full variable domain, with the rest looked up from reference TRBV29-1 and TRBJ1-1, is SAVISQKPSRDICQRGTSLTIQCQVDSQVTMMFWYRQQPGQSLTLIATANQGSEATYESGFVIDKFPISRPNLTFSTLTVSNMSPEDSSIYLCSGILQGNTEAFFGQGTRLTVV.